Described below is a single TCR beta chain sequence and its context. Deep was the level at which the assay was run. Sequencing was performed with immunoSEQ multiplex PCR; in TCRdb, only in-frame clones are kept and a portion is missing. The table records about 1.5 million clones, approximately 96% of them present only once. This sample was taken from a study of shared clonotypes between healthy human individuals. Healthy adults negative for HIV, lacking recent acute infections or vaccinations, served as donors. Memory CD4+ cells were the fraction left after CD45RA+ naive selection. The receptor was isolated from a young man in good health. Sample: naive CD4+ T cells sorted from blood. The subset: CD45RA+ positively selected.

The CDR3 region is CASSAGLAGVDEQYF. In nucleotides, the CDR3 is TGTGCCAGCAGTGCCGGACTAGCGGGAGTGGACGAGCAGTACTTC. V is TRBV2 and J is TRBJ2-7; 13 nucleotides match TRBD2. The CDR3 runs to 15 residues. J gave up 5 bases and V 4 bases, and 5 bases lay outside the gene matches. CDR1 is SNHLY, CDR2 FYNNEI, per germline.